Listed here are 19 T cell receptor beta chains from one sample, sequenced in a study of blood T cells in healthy people across ages. For the second PCR, which ran for about 7 to 12 cycles, a sample-barcoded 5' primer and a J-beta primer mix were used. MiXCR was run by TCRdb on the 5' RACE reads, yielding one entry per CDR3 protein. The table has about 720,000 distinct CDR3 sequences, approximately 22% seen once. Material: blood. These receptors were obtained from a man between 65 and 80 years old in good health.

This chain uses TRBV7-2 with TRBJ2-5; D ambiguous. The CDR3 sequence is 14 residues long. V gave up 7 bases and J gave up 2 bases, with 14 bases separating them. The V gene's germline CDR1 is SGHTA and CDR2 FQGNSA. In DNA form, the CDR3 reads TGTGCCAGCACCCTAGGATCCCGGCAAGAGACCCAGTACTTC. This gives the protein CASTLGSRQETQYF.

The count of this clonotype is one. The rearrangement joins TRBV11-1 to TRBJ1-2; D gene ambiguous. V lost 3 bases and J lost 13, with 21 bases in between. CDR3 length equals 14 residues. Germline lookup yields CDR1 SGHAT and CDR2 FQDESV (reference sequence). The CDR3 region is CASSLNSGRSGGTF. The CDR3 DNA reads as TGTGCCAGCAGCTTGAACTCCGGGAGGAGCGGCGGCACCTTC.

A few counts support this clonotype. The chain links TRBV5-5 to TRBJ2-1, with 10 bases fitting TRBD1. Trimming took 3 bases from V and 8 from J; bases not matched to a gene: 8. The CDR3 has 15 residues. Germline V lookup: CDR1 SGHKS, CDR2 YYEKEE (reference sequence). The CDR3 spells CASSSDRGIVHEQFF. CDR3 DNA: TGTGCCAGCAGCTCGGACAGGGGGATTGTGCATGAGCAGTTCTTC.

The gene calls are TRBV12-3 or TRBV12-4 and TRBJ1-3; D gene uncertain. Trimming stripped 6 bases from V and 4 bases from J, with 13 bases between. CDR3 length: 14 amino acids. CDR3: CASRPAAAGNTIYF. The CDR3 bases are TGTGCCAGCAGACCCGCGGCGGCGGGAAACACCATATATTTT.

This clonotype was seen only a few times. The gene calls are TRBV30 and TRBJ1-1; possibly TRBD1 for D (6 bases). The CDR3 has 12 amino acids. Trimming removed 3 bases at V and 9 bases at J, with 14 bases between. Germline lookup yields CDR1 GTSNPN and CDR2 SVGIG (reference sequence). The CDR3 region is CAWSTGTVKAFF. The CDR3 DNA reads TGTGCCTGGAGCACAGGGACTGTTAAAGCTTTCTTT.

CDR3 protein: CASVSRPGGPYNEQFF. The CDR3 bases are TGTGCCAGCGTCTCCCGTCCCGGGGGCCCCTACAATGAGCAGTTCTTC. The chain recombines TRBV12-3 or TRBV12-4 with TRBJ2-1; D tentatively fits TRBD1 or TRBD2 (6 bases each). V was cut by 8 bases and J by 2 bases, with 19 bases left in between. The CDR3 length is 16 residues.

To note about this clonotype: At one of its ends the junction is not consistent with the germline gene, which may arise from a read error. The chain joins TRBV12-3 or TRBV12-4 to TRBJ2-3; D gene unclear. The CDR3 loop spans 15 amino acids. The CDR3 DNA reads TGTGCCAGCAGTCGTAGCAAGGCCCGAGCAGATACGCAATATTTT. Translated, it gives CASSRSKARADTQYF.

The chain is built from TRBV19 and TRBJ2-5; 9 nucleotides agree with TRBD2. The end of the DNA aligns better with TRBJ2-1, so the J call may be wrong. This CDR3 is 16 amino acids long. Germline V gene sequence: CDR1 LNHDA, CDR2 SQIVND (reference sequence). The CDR3 DNA is TGTGCCAGTAGTAAAACGACTAGCGGATGGGTTGGGGAGCAGTTCTTC. Translated, it gives CASSKTTSGWVGEQFF.

This sequence joins TRBV10-3 and TRBJ2-7; 12 bases map to TRBD2. Germline values: CDR1 ENHRY, CDR2 SYGVKD. There are 15 residues in the CDR3. CDR3: CAISETSGRTYGQYV. CDR3 DNA: TGTGCCATCAGTGAGACTAGCGGGAGGACCTACGGGCAGTACGTC.

This clonotype was counted at least ten times. The chain couples TRBV5-1 to TRBJ2-6; unclear D gene. The V end lost 1 base, the J end lost 4 bases, and 9 bases lay between the germline ends. Germline V gene sequence: CDR1 SGHRS, CDR2 YFSETQ. The CDR3 has 15 residues. Here the CDR3 reads CASSLKVSGANVLTF. The CDR3 nucleotides are TGCGCCAGCAGCTTGAAAGTTTCCGGGGCCAACGTCCTGACTTTC. Full variable domain (rest looked up from reference TRBV5-1 and TRBJ2-6): KAGVTQTPRYLIKTRGQQVTLSCSPISGHRSVSWYQQTPGQGLQFLFEYFSETQRNKGNFPGRFSGRQFSNSRSEMNVSTLELGDSALYLCASSLKVSGANVLTFGAGSRLTVL.

This clonotype has ten or more counts. V usage is TRBV7-2 and J usage is TRBJ2-4; D not certain. V lost 4 bases, J lost 5 bases, and 15 bases lay in between. This CDR3 region has 15 residues. CDR1 SGHTA and CDR2 FQGNSA come from the germline V gene. For the CDR3, the DNA is TGTGCCAGCAGCTCTGGACGATTCACCCAAAACATTCAGTACTTC. This gives the protein CASSSGRFTQNIQYF.

This clonotype showed up just a few times. V and J are TRBV5-1 and TRBJ2-3; TRBD2 might be the D (7 bases). V was pared by 6 bases and J by 5 bases, with 25 bases between. The CDR3 runs to 17 residues. Germline V CDR1 and CDR2: SGHRS, YFSETQ. The CDR3 region is CASIHRGPSGREDTQYF. CDR3 DNA sequence: TGCGCCAGCATACACCGGGGGCCTAGCGGCCGGGAAGATACGCAGTATTTT.

At least ten counts were recorded for this clonotype. The chain joins TRBV12-3 or TRBV12-4 to TRBJ1-1; possibly TRBD1 for D (5 bases). CDR3 length: 14 residues. Trimming pared 8 bases from V and 4 bases from J, leaving 17 bases between. The CDR3 loop reads CASGTLTESTEAFF. CDR3 in DNA: TGTGCCAGCGGGACCTTGACGGAGTCCACTGAAGCTTTCTTT.

The rearrangement links TRBV11-2 to TRBJ1-1; D unresolved. The CDR3 totals 14 residues. Germline lookup yields CDR1 SGHAT and CDR2 FQNNGV. The ends were cut back, 4 bases at V and 1 base at J, with 10 bases in the middle. The CDR3 DNA reads as TGTGCCAGCAGCTCAGACCGACAGAACACTGAAGCTTTCTTT. Translating it yields CASSSDRQNTEAFF.

In regard to this clonotype: The conserved phenylalanine or tryptophan is not found at the CDR3 terminus, so this likely reflects a read error. This chain connects TRBV10-2 to TRBJ2-1; D uncertain. V dropped 0 bases and J dropped 7 bases, with 7 bases sitting between them. The CDR3 extends over 13 amino acids. The germline V gene has CDR1 WSHSY and CDR2 SAAADI. This CDR3 is CASSESKRNEQFL. Here the CDR3 DNA reads TGCGCCAGCAGTGAGTCGAAGCGAAATGAGCAGTTCCTC.

This clonotype was counted a single time. This sequence joins TRBV9 and TRBJ2-2; no reliable D call. CDR3 size: 15 residues. Deletions cut 0 bases from V and 7 bases from J, with 13 bases between. CDR1 SGDLS and CDR2 YYNGEE come from the germline V gene. The CDR3 DNA reads TGTGCCAGCAGCGTAGACAGTCCCCTTGGCGGGGAGCTGTTTTTT. Translating gives CASSVDSPLGGELFF.

CDR3 protein: CASSSGGTSKETQYF. The CDR3 DNA reads as TGTGCCAGCAGCTCAGGAGGGACTAGTAAAGAGACCCAGTACTTC. V is TRBV11-2 and J is TRBJ2-5; TRBD2 matches at 8 bases. V lost 4 bases and J lost 3; bases outside the gene matches: 7. This CDR3 spans 15 amino acids. Germline loops: CDR1 SGHAT, CDR2 FQNNGV.

This clonotype was found a few times. The gene calls are TRBV6-4 and TRBJ2-5, with 8 bases matching TRBD2. Trimming cost V 4 bases and J 4 bases; bases outside gene matches: 5. Germline CDR1 and CDR2: MRHNA and SNTAGT. CDR3 length: 14 amino acids. CDR3 nucleotide sequence: TGTGCCAGCAGTGTCCCCCTAGCGGGAGAGACCCAGTACTTC. This gives the protein CASSVPLAGETQYF.

This chain links TRBV20-1 with TRBJ2-5, with a weak D call TRBD2 (5 bases). Trimming shortened V by 1 base and J by 4 bases, and 34 bases separated the two germline ends. The CDR3 runs to 21 residues. CDR1 is DFQATT and CDR2 is SNEGSKA in the germline V gene (reference sequence). The CDR3 DNA reads TGCAGTGCTAGAGTTCGGTTAGGGAGTTCCGCGCCCGGCCATCGAGGAGAGACCCAGTACTTC. It encodes CSARVRLGSSAPGHRGETQYF.